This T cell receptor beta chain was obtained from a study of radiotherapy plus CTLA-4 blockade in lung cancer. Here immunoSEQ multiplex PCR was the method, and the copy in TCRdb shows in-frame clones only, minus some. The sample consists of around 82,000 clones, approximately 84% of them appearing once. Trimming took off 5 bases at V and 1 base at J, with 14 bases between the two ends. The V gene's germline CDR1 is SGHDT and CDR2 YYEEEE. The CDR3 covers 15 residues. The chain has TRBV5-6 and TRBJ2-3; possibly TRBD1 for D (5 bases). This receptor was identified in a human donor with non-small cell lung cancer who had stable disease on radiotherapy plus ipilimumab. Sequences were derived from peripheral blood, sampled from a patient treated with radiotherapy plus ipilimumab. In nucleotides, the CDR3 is TGTGCCAGCAGGGTAAACAGGTTAGGCACAGATACGCAGTATTTT. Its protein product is CASRVNRLGTDTQYF.